This TCR beta chain was recorded in a study of radiotherapy plus CTLA-4 blockade in lung cancer (dated by TCRdb to 2016 to 2019). About the investigation overall: Among the enrolled patients, about 19% had an objective response, and around 31% reached disease control.

Focal radiation therapy combined with CTLA-4 blockade (ipilimumab) was tested in patients with chemo-refractory metastatic non-small-cell lung cancer. The germline V gene encodes CDR1 MNHEY and CDR2 SVGAGI. The CDR3 numbers 13 residues from cysteine through phenylalanine. CDR3 DNA only is kept here, 39 bases in frame from base 1. V loses 10 bases, J loses 4 bases, and the germline ends lie 16 bases apart. The protocol used for the library was the immunoSEQ multiplex PCR assay. In TCRdb, the immuneACCESS table is reduced to in-frame sequences with V and J assigned. These tables do not hold every clone; where another copy was compared, an unresolved V gene accounts for under half, and the others remain unexplained. The sample data list tens of thousands of clones, and around 75% of these were observed just once. Together, the top ten hold around 8.8% of the sample. Worth noting for this clone: Its antigen remains undetermined. No base quality information exists; no much larger clone differs at one position.

The full study reports these points: After treatment with radiotherapy and ipilimumab, TCR clones that came from tumors expanded in the peripheral blood. The strongest predictors of response were reported to be early dynamic shifts in blood T cell clones along with a rise in serum interferon-beta following radiation.

Recombination joined TRBV6-5 with TRBJ1-1; TRBD1 is perhaps the D gene, given 5 matching bases. The material sequenced was peripheral blood, taken from a patient treated with radiotherapy plus ipilimumab. The TCR was taken from a human donor with non-small cell lung cancer who had a complete response to radiotherapy plus ipilimumab. The CDR3 protein sequence reads: CATFRMGGTEAFF. At the DNA level, the sequence is TGTGCCACCTTCCGTATGGGGGGCACTGAAGCTTTCTTT.